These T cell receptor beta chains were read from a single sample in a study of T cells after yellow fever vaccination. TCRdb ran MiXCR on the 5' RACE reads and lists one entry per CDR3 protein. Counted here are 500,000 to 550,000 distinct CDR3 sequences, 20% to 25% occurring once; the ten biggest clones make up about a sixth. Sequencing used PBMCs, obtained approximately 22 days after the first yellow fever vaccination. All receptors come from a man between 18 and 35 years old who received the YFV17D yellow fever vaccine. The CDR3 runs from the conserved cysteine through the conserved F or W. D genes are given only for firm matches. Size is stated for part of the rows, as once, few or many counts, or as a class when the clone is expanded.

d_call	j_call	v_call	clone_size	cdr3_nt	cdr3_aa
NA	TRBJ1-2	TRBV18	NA	TGTGCCAGCTATCAGACAGATCTGGGCTATGGCTACACCTTC	CASYQTDLGYGYTF
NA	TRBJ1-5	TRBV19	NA	TGTGCCAGTAGTACTTCCCCGGGCGGGCAGCCCCAGCATTTT	CASSTSPGGQPQHF
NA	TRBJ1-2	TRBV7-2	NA	TGTGCCAGCAGCTCAAACAGCCGCCCGGGCTACACCTTC	CASSSNSRPGYTF
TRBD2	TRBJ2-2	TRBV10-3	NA	TGTGCCATCAGTGAATGGACTAGCGGGGGTGGTATAGACACCGGGGAGCTGTTTTTT	CAISEWTSGGGIDTGELFF
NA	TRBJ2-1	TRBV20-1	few	TGCAGTGCTACCCATCCGGGGTTTACCTACAATGAGCAGTTCTTC	CSATHPGFTYNEQFF
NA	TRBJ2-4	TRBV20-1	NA	TGCAGTGCTATCCTGGGAACCAAAAACATTCAGTACTTC	CSAILGTKNIQYF
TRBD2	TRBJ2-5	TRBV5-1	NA	TGCGCCAGCAGCTCGCCACTACTGACTAGCGGGGGGGCCACCCAGTACTTC	CASSSPLLTSGGATQYF
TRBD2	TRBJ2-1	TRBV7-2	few	TGTGCCAGCAGCTTAAATCTAGCGGGGGGTAATGAGCAGTTCTTC	CASSLNLAGGNEQFF
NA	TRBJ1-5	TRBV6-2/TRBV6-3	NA	TGTGCCAGCAGTTATATGGGCAATCAGCCCCAGCATTTT	CASSYMGNQPQHF
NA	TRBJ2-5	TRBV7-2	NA	TGTGCCAGCAGCCGCGCGGTACTAGTTCTAGAGACCCAGTACTTC	CASSRAVLVLETQYF